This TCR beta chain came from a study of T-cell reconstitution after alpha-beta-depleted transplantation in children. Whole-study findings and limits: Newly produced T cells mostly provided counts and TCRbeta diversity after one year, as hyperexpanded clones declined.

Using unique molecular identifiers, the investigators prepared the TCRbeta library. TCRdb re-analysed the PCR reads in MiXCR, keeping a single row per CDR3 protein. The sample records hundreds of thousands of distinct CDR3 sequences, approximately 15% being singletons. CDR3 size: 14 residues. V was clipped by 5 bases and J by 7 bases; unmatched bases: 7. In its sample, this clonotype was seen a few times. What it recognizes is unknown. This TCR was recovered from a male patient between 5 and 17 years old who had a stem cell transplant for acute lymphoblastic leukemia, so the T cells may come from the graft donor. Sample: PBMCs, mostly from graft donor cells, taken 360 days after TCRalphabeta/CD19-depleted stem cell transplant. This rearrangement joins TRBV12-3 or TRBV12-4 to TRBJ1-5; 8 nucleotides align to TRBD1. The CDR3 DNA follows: TGTGCCAGCAGTCCGGTGGACAGGGCACAGCCCCAGCATTTT. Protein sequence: CASSPVDRAQPQHF.